Following are 10 T cell receptor beta chains from one sample sequenced in a study of T cell repertoires in cytomegalovirus infection. MiXCR was run by TCRdb on the reads, yielding one entry per CDR3 protein. The data show some 180,000 distinct CDR3 sequences, about a tenth seen once. What was sequenced was PBMCs. These receptors came from a human donor in good health (CMV status not recorded). Some clones in this sample may be carry-over from other donors' samples.

This clonotype was seen many times. The V and J genes are TRBV6-2 or TRBV6-3 and TRBJ2-3; TRBD1 aligns across 9 bases. Germline CDR1 reads MNHEY; CDR2 reads SVGEGT. Trimming removed 5 bases from V and 4 bases from J; junction bases left unmatched: 10. CDR3 length: 16 residues. The CDR3 spells CASSPPPGQGPDTQYF. CDR3 coding DNA: TGTGCCAGCAGTCCCCCCCCGGGACAGGGTCCAGATACGCAGTATTTT.

This clonotype was counted many times. The V gene is TRBV29-1, the J gene TRBJ2-7; TRBD2 is a possible D gene (6 bases). The CDR3 loop spans 13 amino acids. V was cut by 6 bases and J by 7 bases, with 19 bases left in between. The germline V gene encodes CDR1 SQVTM and CDR2 ANQGSEA. The CDR3 spells CSVSPEGGREQYF. As DNA, the CDR3 is TGCAGCGTATCCCCGGAGGGTGGGAGGGAGCAGTACTTC.

The gene calls are TRBV6-2 or TRBV6-3 and TRBJ2-2, with unresolved D. The CDR3 loop spans 11 amino acids. Trimming took 5 bases from V and 5 from J, leaving 3 bases between them. Germline CDR1 MNHEY, CDR2 SVGEGT. The CDR3 spells CASSRTGELFF. The CDR3 DNA reads TGTGCCAGCAGTCGGACCGGGGAGCTGTTTTTT.

Many counts were recorded for this clonotype. The V call is TRBV7-9, the J call TRBJ1-2; maybe TRBD1 (6 bases). Germline V gene data show CDR1 as SEHNR and CDR2 as FQNEAQ (reference sequence). Trimming shortened V by 2 bases and J by 7 bases, and 11 bases separated the two germline ends. The CDR3 runs to 13 residues. In DNA, the CDR3 is TGTGCCAGCAGCTTACGACAGGTCGGTGGCTACACCTTC. Amino acid sequence: CASSLRQVGGYTF.

This clonotype was picked up many times. The chain carries TRBV7-2 and TRBJ1-2; TRBD1 agrees at 8 bases. Germline V lookup: CDR1 SGHTA, CDR2 FQGNSA. This CDR3 region has 13 residues. Trimming removed 5 bases from V and 7 bases from J; junction bases left unmatched: 6. The CDR3 reads CASSLDRGSGYTF. Written as DNA, the CDR3 is TGTGCCAGCAGCCTAGACAGGGGCTCTGGCTACACCTTC.

This clonotype came up many times. This chain uses TRBV12-3 or TRBV12-4 with TRBJ1-6; 7 positions match TRBD1. Trimming at V came to 5 bases and at J to 7 bases, leaving 5 bases not matched to a gene. CDR3 size: 14 residues. The CDR3 loop reads CASSNGQANSPLHF. The CDR3 DNA sequence: TGTGCCAGCAGTAACGGACAGGCCAATTCACCCCTCCACTTT.

CDR3 protein: CASTQLRRAQTLYEQYF. The CDR3 DNA is TGCGCCAGCACTCAGCTCCGCCGGGCTCAAACCCTCTACGAGCAGTACTTC. The V gene is TRBV23-1, the J gene TRBJ2-7; D is unresolved. TRBV23-1 is sorted into the ORF group, with uncertain function. V was clipped by 7 bases and J by 3 bases, with 25 bases between them. The CDR3 covers 17 residues.

As to this clonotype: Given a much more abundant clone one base away, this may be a read error. V gene TRBV7-2 combines with J gene TRBJ2-7, with TRBD1 identical over 8 bases. This CDR3 is 13 amino acids long. After removal of 7 bases from V and 13 bases from J, the junction contained 15 bases not matched to a gene. Per the germline V gene, CDR1 is SGHTA and CDR2 is FQGNSA. CDR3 bases: TGTGCCAGCAACTTCCCAATGGACAGGGTATACTACTTC. This sequence encodes CASNFPMDRVYYF.

At least ten counts were recorded for this clonotype. This chain links TRBV6-2 or TRBV6-3 with TRBJ1-1; perhaps TRBD1 as D (6 bases). Germline loops: CDR1 MNHEY, CDR2 SVGEGT. CDR3 length: 14 amino acids. Trimming left V 2 bases short and J 2 bases short, with 9 bases between. CDR3 DNA sequence: TGTGCCAGCAGTTACGGGACATATAACACTGAAGCTTTCTTT. Amino acids: CASSYGTYNTEAFF.

This chain joins TRBV27 and TRBJ2-2; the D gene is possibly TRBD1 (5 bases). The CDR3 contains 14 residues. Trimming removed 7 bases at V and 6 bases at J, with 15 bases between. Germline V CDR1 and CDR2: MNHEY, SMNVEV (reference sequence). CDR3 in amino acids: CASMEYRLAGELFF. The DNA for the CDR3 is TGTGCCAGCATGGAGTACAGGCTGGCCGGGGAGCTGTTTTTT.